The clone carrying this T cell receptor beta chain was detected many times. Its antigen remains unknown. Individual cDNA molecules were tagged with unique molecular identifiers. TCRdb processed the 5' RACE reads anew with MiXCR; each CDR3 protein has one entry. The sample includes around 53,000 distinct CDR3 sequences, approximately 7.6% seen only once; the top ten take around 6.1%. CDR3 size: 16 residues. Germline values: CDR1 DFQATT, CDR2 SNEGSKA (reference sequence). The V end was cut by 1 base, the J end by 0 bases, with 12 bases between. These data come from a study of early T cells in non-severe SARS-CoV-2 infection. The overall study: Sequenced bulk RNA came from whole blood that was unsorted, and chains were unpaired.

Whole-study findings and limits: VDJdb matching, biased toward anti-spike CD8 responses, missed private and CD4 specificities.

The genes are TRBV20-1 and TRBJ2-2, with D possibly TRBD2 on 5 matching bases. Input material: whole blood. The sequence came from an adult who was a healthcare worker with PCR-confirmed SARS-CoV-2 infection or an uninfected control (not recorded which). The CDR3 DNA follows: TGCAGTGCTAGAGTGGGCGGGCGCTCGAACACCGGGGAGCTGTTTTTT. Translated, it gives CSARVGGRSNTGELFF.